This T cell receptor beta chain stems from a study of a mutant IDH1 vaccine in newly diagnosed glioma. Broader study findings: Immune responses induced by vaccination arose in 90% to 95% of the patients.

Sample time point: week 35, safety follow-up. Each dose of the vaccine consisted of 300 ug of mutant IDH1 20-mer peptide, with topical imiquimod. Comment on this clone: Antigen specificity is unknown.

Data came from immunoSEQ multiplex PCR; TCRdb stores just in-frame clones and leaves some out. The sample has approximately 31,000 clones, roughly four fifths seen once. Germline-derived CDR1 and CDR2 are LNHDA and SQIVND (reference sequence). The CDR3 runs to 13 residues. Deletions cut 8 bases from V and 2 bases from J, with 11 bases between. Source: PBMCs, taken from a glioma patient whose treatment included an IDH1 peptide vaccine. This sequence originates from a woman aged 18-30 years with glioma. The chain joins TRBV19 to TRBJ2-3; D unresolved. The CDR3 here is CASGESATDTQYF. CDR3 DNA sequence: TGTGCCAGTGGCGAGTCCGCCACAGATACGCAGTATTTT.